These 7 T cell receptor beta chains were all obtained from the same sample, sequenced in a study of OX40 agonist ivuxolimab in advanced cancers. The table came from immunoSEQ multiplex PCR; TCRdb's copy has only in-frame clones and leaves some out. The sample shows 60,000 to 80,000 clones, about 80% of them seen only once. Here the sequenced sample was CD4+ or CD8+ T cells sorted from blood, taken in a trial of the OX40 agonist ivuxolimab. These receptors originate from an adult with an advanced solid tumor such as melanoma, head and neck, liver or kidney cancer.

This sequence joins TRBV6-5 and TRBJ2-1; 8 positions agree with TRBD1. The CDR3 is 15 amino acids. V trimming: 7 bases; J trimming: 4 bases; junction bases outside the gene matches: 9. Germline CDR1 is MNHEY and CDR2 is SVGAGI. The CDR3 reads CASISDRGPYNEQFF. CDR3 coding DNA: TGTGCCAGCATCAGCGACAGGGGACCTTACAATGAGCAGTTCTTC.

V is TRBV2 and J is TRBJ2-1; 12 nucleotides align to TRBD2. Germline lookup yields CDR1 SNHLY and CDR2 FYNNEI. Unmatched junction bases numbered 6, after V lost 8 bases and J lost 4 bases. CDR3 size: 15 residues. The CDR3 DNA sequence: TGTGCCAGCGTCGAACTAGCGGGGGGATACAATGAGCAGTTCTTC. Amino acid sequence: CASVELAGGYNEQFF.

The chain is built from TRBV7-2 and TRBJ1-2; 7 nucleotides line up with TRBD1. The trim removed 5 bases at V and 5 bases at J, leaving 14 bases unmatched. The CDR3 covers 16 residues. The V gene's germline CDR1 is SGHTA and CDR2 FQGNSA. Written as DNA, the CDR3 is TGTGCCAGCAGCACGGCCGGGACAGCGAGGAGTTATGGCTACACCTTC. This sequence encodes CASSTAGTARSYGYTF.

The chain joins TRBV7-2 to TRBJ1-1; D is unclear. V lost 1 base, J lost 4 bases, and 10 bases lay in between. The CDR3 is 14 amino acids. Germline lookup yields CDR1 SGHTA and CDR2 FQGNSA. In DNA, the CDR3 is TGTGCCAGCAGCTTAGGGGGTCTGCCCACTGAAGCTTTCTTT. It encodes CASSLGGLPTEAFF.

The genes are TRBV6-1 and TRBJ2-5, with D perhaps matching TRBD1 (5 bases). CDR3 length equals 15 residues. V was trimmed by 4 bases and J by 4 bases, leaving 16 bases between them. Germline CDR1 is MNHNS and CDR2 is SASEGT. In nucleotides, the CDR3 is TGTGCCAGCAGTGTAAATTTCCAGGGTGGAGAGACCCAGTACTTC. Translated, it gives CASSVNFQGGETQYF.

This clone was counted between two and nine times. This chain joins TRBV4-1 and TRBJ2-3; TRBD2 agrees at 10 bases. V shed 4 bases, J shed 2 bases, and the junction held 6 bases outside the gene matches. This CDR3 comprises 16 residues. Germline CDR1 is MGHRA and CDR2 is YSYEKL. The chain's CDR3 is CASSPGLAFYTDTQYF. CDR3 bases: TGCGCCAGCAGCCCGGGACTAGCGTTTTACACAGATACGCAGTATTTT.

This clone occurred a few times. The gene calls are TRBV14 and TRBJ2-5; 7 nucleotides line up with TRBD1. The germline V gene has CDR1 SGHDN and CDR2 FVKESK. The V segment lost 4 bases and the J segment 5 bases; nucleotides outside the gene matches: 1. The CDR3 length is 12 residues. CDR3: CASSPQGETQYF. The DNA of the CDR3 is TGTGCCAGCAGCCCACAGGGGGAGACCCAGTACTTC.